The rows below give T cell receptor beta chains drawn from one sample of a study of blood T cell repertoires in COVID-19. Here immunoSEQ multiplex PCR was the method, and the copy in TCRdb shows in-frame clones only, minus some. This table has about 48,000 clones, 82% appearing once. Input material: peripheral blood. All receptors derive from a man aged 35-49 years with acute or convalescent COVID-19. CDR3s include the opening cysteine and the closing phenylalanine or tryptophan. Each record gives: V gene, clone size, J gene, D gene, CDR3 protein, CDR3 DNA. D genes are given only for firm matches. Clone size, where shown, is once, few, many, or a class for clones that have expanded.

>TRBV5-4|-|TRBJ1-2|TRBD1
CASSLGQGAYGYTF
TGTGCCAGCAGCTTAGGACAGGGTGCCTATGGCTACACCTTC
>TRBV13|-|TRBJ1-1|-
CASSLFGGGRTEAFF
TGTGCCAGCAGCTTATTTGGGGGCGGGCGAACTGAAGCTTTCTTT
>TRBV27|-|TRBJ2-7|-
CASSSAGASYYEQYF
TGTGCCAGCAGTTCTGCGGGGGCGAGTTACTACGAGCAGTACTTC
>TRBV5-6|-|TRBJ1-6|-
CASSLRTEPQVSYNSPLHF
TGTGCCAGCAGCTTGCGGACAGAGCCACAGGTCTCCTATAATTCACCCCTCCACTTT
>TRBV19|-|TRBJ1-1|TRBD1
CASSLRTGKEAFF
TGTGCCAGTAGTCTCCGGACAGGCAAGGAAGCTTTCTTT
>TRBV5-6|once|TRBJ2-5|-
CASSLAGWGREETQYF
TGTGCCAGCAGCTTGGCCGGGTGGGGGCGCGAAGAGACCCAGTACTTC
>TRBV12-3/TRBV12-4|-|TRBJ1-2|-
CASSPPSFYGYTF
TGTGCCAGCAGCCCACCGAGTTTTTATGGCTACACCTTC
>TRBV11-2|-|TRBJ2-5|-
CASRLAQETQYF
TGTGCCAGTCGACTGGCCCAAGAGACCCAGTACTTC
>TRBV19|-|TRBJ2-3|TRBD2
CASSMGLAGGYTQYF
TGTGCCAGTAGTATGGGACTAGCGGGGGGGTATACGCAGTATTTT
>TRBV7-8|-|TRBJ2-7|-
CASSPVGRGGTYEQYF
TGTGCCAGCAGCCCAGTGGGGCGTGGCGGAACCTACGAGCAGTACTTC
>TRBV24-1|few|TRBJ1-5|TRBD1
CATSDSTDRGLAGGNQPQHF
TGTGCCACCAGTGATTCGACGGACAGGGGACTAGCGGGCGGCAATCAGCCCCAGCATTTT
>TRBV11-2|-|TRBJ2-1|TRBD2
CASSLAQRGGHEQFF
TGTGCCAGCAGCTTAGCTCAGCGGGGGGGCCATGAGCAGTTCTTC
>TRBV7-2|-|TRBJ2-3|TRBD2
CASSLSLAGGPGTQYF
TGTGCCAGCAGCTTATCATTAGCGGGGGGCCCCGGTACGCAGTATTTT
>TRBV29-1|-|TRBJ1-1|TRBD1
CSVELIQGARTEAFF
TGCAGCGTTGAACTGATACAGGGGGCGCGCACTGAAGCTTTCTTT
>TRBV2|-|TRBJ1-1|-
CASSVGRTEAFF
TGTGCCAGCAGTGTTGGGAGGACTGAAGCTTTCTTT
>TRBV19|-|TRBJ1-6|TRBD1
CASQLTGERSPLHF
TGTGCCAGCCAATTGACAGGGGAGCGTTCACCCCTCCACTTT
>TRBV5-1|-|TRBJ2-5|TRBD2
CASNYGLAERGTQYF
TGCGCCAGCAACTACGGACTAGCAGAAAGGGGGACCCAGTACTTC
>TRBV6-5|-|TRBJ1-2|TRBD1
CASSYGDRGYGYTF
TGTGCCAGCAGTTACGGGGACAGGGGTTACGGCTACACCTTC
>TRBV6-6|-|TRBJ2-2|-
CASSYGISARTGELFF
TGTGCCAGCAGTTACGGTATCAGTGCACGTACCGGGGAGCTGTTTTTT
>TRBV30|-|TRBJ1-3|-
CAWSIPGAASGNTIYF
TGTGCCTGGAGTATCCCAGGGGCAGCCTCTGGAAACACCATATATTTT
>TRBV7-2|once|TRBJ2-7|-
CASSSTAYEQYF
TGTGCCAGCAGCTCGACAGCCTACGAGCAGTACTTC
>TRBV18|-|TRBJ2-7|-
CASSSSSYEQYF
TGTGCCAGCTCATCTAGCTCCTACGAGCAGTACTTC
>TRBV5-1|-|TRBJ1-1|TRBD1
CASNQGVQGLGNEAFF
TGCGCCAGCAATCAGGGGGTTCAGGGCTTGGGGAATGAAGCTTTCTTT
>TRBV5-4|few|TRBJ1-1|-
CASSLAGPSNPEAFF
TGTGCCAGCAGCTTGGCAGGCCCGTCCAACCCTGAAGCTTTCTTT
>TRBV6-5|-|TRBJ2-6|-
CASAGANVLTF
TGTGCCAGCGCGGGGGCCAACGTCCTGACTTTC
>TRBV4-1|-|TRBJ1-1|-
CASSQVSSNTEAFF
TGCGCCAGCAGCCAAGTGTCCAGTAACACTGAAGCTTTCTTT
>TRBV29-1|few|TRBJ1-1|TRBD1
CSVDRGTGGVRGAFF
TGCAGCGTTGACCGCGGGACAGGGGGCGTGCGGGGAGCTTTCTTT
>TRBV19|-|TRBJ1-6|TRBD1
CASSRQGMGRDSPLHF
TGTGCCAGTTCCCGACAGGGTATGGGCCGGGATTCACCCCTCCACTTT
>TRBV5-4|-|TRBJ2-5|TRBD2
CASSLPGLGGETQYF
TGTGCCAGCAGCCTACCGGGACTAGGTGGAGAGACCCAGTACTTC
>TRBV19|-|TRBJ1-2|TRBD1
CASSSTGGRYGYTF
TGTGCCAGTAGCTCGACAGGGGGGCGGTATGGCTACACCTTC
>TRBV7-9|once|TRBJ2-3|-
CASSLARDGYGTDTQYF
TGTGCCAGCAGCTTAGCGCGAGACGGGTACGGGACAGATACGCAGTATTTT
>TRBV4-1|-|TRBJ2-5|TRBD2
CASSPGLAGETQYF
TGCGCCAGCAGTCCGGGACTAGCGGGGGAGACCCAGTACTTC
>TRBV4-1|-|TRBJ2-5|TRBD1
CASSLRTGSQETQYF
TGCGCCAGCAGCCTTAGGACAGGGTCCCAAGAGACCCAGTACTTC
>TRBV19|-|TRBJ2-7|-
CASSMRGAYEQYF
TGTGCCAGTAGTATGCGGGGAGCCTACGAGCAGTACTTC
>TRBV7-2|few|TRBJ1-5|-
CASSLARGGGEQSAQHF
TGTGCCAGCAGCTTAGCGCGGGGAGGGGGAGAGCAATCAGCCCAGCATTTT
>TRBV6-5|-|TRBJ2-5|-
CASSSPGHTSSAQYF
TGTGCCAGCAGTTCACCGGGACACACATCATCTGCCCAGTACTTC
>TRBV3-1/TRBV3-2|few|TRBJ1-2|-
CASSLKGHLGTGYTF
TGTGCCAGCAGCCTCAAGGGACATTTGGGCACGGGCTACACCTTC
>TRBV24-1|-|TRBJ1-2|-
CATSSTQNYGYTF
TGTGCCACCAGTTCGACACAAAACTATGGCTACACCTTC
>TRBV10-3|-|TRBJ1-2|TRBD1
CAIGDRAGGYTF
TGTGCCATCGGGGACAGGGCGGGTGGCTACACCTTC
>TRBV5-1|-|TRBJ2-3|-
CASKVGGSTDTQYF
TGCGCCAGCAAAGTAGGGGGAAGCACAGATACGCAGTATTTT
>TRBV6-5|-|TRBJ1-6|TRBD1
CASSSDRGSYNSPLHF
TGTGCCAGCAGTTCGGACAGGGGTTCCTATAATTCACCCCTCCACTTT
>TRBV7-9|-|TRBJ2-7|-
CASSLTTGRSSYEQYF
TGTGCCAGCAGCCTTACGACGGGGAGAAGCTCCTACGAGCAGTACTTC
>TRBV29-1|-|TRBJ2-1|-
CSADGIEQFF
TGCAGCGCTGACGGGATTGAGCAGTTCTTC
>TRBV10-3|few|TRBJ2-5|-
CAISEGATLDF
TGTGCCATCAGTGAGGGGGCAACCCTAGACTTC
>TRBV12-3/TRBV12-4|-|TRBJ1-1|-
CASGTGLGTEAFF
TGTGCCAGCGGCACAGGGCTGGGCACTGAAGCTTTCTTT